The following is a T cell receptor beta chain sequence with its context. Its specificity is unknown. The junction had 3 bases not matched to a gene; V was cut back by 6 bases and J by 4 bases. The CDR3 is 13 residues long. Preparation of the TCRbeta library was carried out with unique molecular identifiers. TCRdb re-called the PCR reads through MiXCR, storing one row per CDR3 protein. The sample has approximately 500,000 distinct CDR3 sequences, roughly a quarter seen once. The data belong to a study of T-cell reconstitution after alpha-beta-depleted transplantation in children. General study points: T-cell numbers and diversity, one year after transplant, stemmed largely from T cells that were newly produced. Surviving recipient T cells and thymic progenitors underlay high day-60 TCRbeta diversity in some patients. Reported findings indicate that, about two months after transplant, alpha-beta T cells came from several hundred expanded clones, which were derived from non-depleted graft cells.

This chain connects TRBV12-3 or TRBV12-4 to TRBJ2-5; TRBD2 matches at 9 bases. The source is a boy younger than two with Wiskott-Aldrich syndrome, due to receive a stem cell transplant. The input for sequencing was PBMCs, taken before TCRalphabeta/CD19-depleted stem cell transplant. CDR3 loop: CASSKTSGETQYF. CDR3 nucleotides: TGTGCCAGCAGCAAGACTAGCGGAGAGACCCAGTACTTC.